This T cell receptor (beta chain) appears in the sequencing data of a study of blood T cells in healthy people across ages. A sample-barcoded 5' primer and a J-beta primer mix were used in a second PCR of roughly 7 to 11 cycles. TCRdb re-called the 5' RACE reads with MiXCR, one entry per CDR3 protein. Counted here are about a million distinct CDR3 sequences, about two fifths occurring once; the ten biggest clones make up about an eighth. CDR1 is ENHRY, CDR2 SYGVKD, per germline. Trimming removed 3 bases from V and 8 bases from J; junction bases left unmatched: 9. The CDR3 covers 15 residues. Study-level points and caveats: PBMCs were not sorted, which prevented a conclusive comparison of naive versus antigen-experienced cells. Age showed a roughly linear inverse relationship with TCR beta diversity per million T cells.

There are a few counts of this clonotype. What it binds is not known. Total RNA extraction produced at least 5 micrograms (per sample) for the study. This chain joins TRBV10-3 and TRBJ2-4; TRBD2 aligns across 8 bases. The receptor was isolated from a man younger than 35 in good health. Material: blood. The CDR3 nucleotides are TGTGCCATCAGTGAATCGGCGGGGGGAGGGGACATTCAGTACTTC. This encodes CAISESAGGGDIQYF.